This passage covers 30 T cell receptor beta chains from one sample sequenced in a study of blood T cells in healthy people across ages. Next came a second PCR, run for about 7 to 12 cycles, which used a sample-barcoded 5' primer along with a J-beta primer mix. TCRdb re-derived calls from the 5' RACE reads in MiXCR, one entry per CDR3 protein. The table records 1.5 million to 2 million distinct CDR3 sequences, roughly two fifths of them present only once. Source material: blood. These receptors came from a human donor in good health.

This clonotype has a handful of counts. The genes are TRBV5-6 and TRBJ2-3; 10 positions agree with TRBD1. Trimming cost V 3 bases and J 2 bases; bases outside gene matches: 6. CDR1 is SGHDT, CDR2 YYEEEE, per germline. The CDR3 has 16 amino acids. The CDR3 protein is CASSSRDRGYTDTQYF. The CDR3, as DNA: TGTGCCAGCAGCTCACGGGACAGGGGCTACACAGATACGCAGTATTTT. Variable domain in full (rest from reference TRBV5-6 and TRBJ2-3): DAGVTQSPTHLIKTRGQQVTLRCSPKSGHDTVSWYQQALGQGPQFIFQYYEEEERQRGNFPDRFSGHQFPNYSSELNVNALLLGDSALYLCASSSRDRGYTDTQYFGPGTRLTVL.

This clonotype was recorded at least ten times. V gene TRBV7-2 combines with J gene TRBJ1-2, with a tentative D call TRBD1 (6 bases). The V end lost 3 bases, the J end lost 8 bases, and 10 bases lay between the germline ends. The CDR3 loop spans 12 amino acids. Germline CDR1 reads SGHTA; CDR2 reads FQGNSA. In nucleotides, the CDR3 is TGTGCCAGCAGCTTCAACAGGGACGGCTACACCTTC. As protein: CASSFNRDGYTF.

To note about this clonotype: A junction boundary mismatches the germline segment, possibly from a read error. V gene TRBV3-1 combines with J gene TRBJ2-6; D could derive from TRBD1 or TRBD2 (5 bases each). The CDR3 consists of 14 residues. Germline V gene sequence: CDR1 LGHDT, CDR2 YNNKEL (reference sequence). The CDR3: CASSQGSGANVRTF. CDR3 in DNA: TGTGCCAGCAGCCAGGGTTCCGGGGCCAACGTCCGGACTTTC. The full variable domain, with the rest looked up from reference TRBV3-1 and TRBJ2-6, is DTAVSQTPKYLVTQMGNDKSIKCEQNLGHDTMYWYKQDSKKFLKIMFSYNNKELIINETVPNRFSPKSPDKAHLNLHINSLELGDSAVYFCASSQGSGANVRTFGAGSRLTVL.

The rearrangement joins TRBV28 to TRBJ2-3, with D tentatively TRBD1 or TRBD2 (5 bases each). V lost 1 base to trimming and J lost 1 base, with 15 bases between them. The germline V gene has CDR1 MDHEN and CDR2 SYDVKM. This CDR3 region has 17 residues. CDR3: CASSLLAGTRGTDTQYF. CDR3 sequence (DNA): TGTGCCAGCAGTTTATTGGCCGGGACCCGGGGCACAGATACGCAGTATTTT. Filled out from reference TRBV28 and TRBJ2-3, the complete variable domain reads DVKVTQSSRYLVKRTGEKVFLECVQDMDHENMFWYRQDPGLGLRLIYFSYDVKMKEKGDIPEGYSVSREKKERFSLILESASTNQTSMYLCASSLLAGTRGTDTQYFGPGTRLTVL.

This clonotype was detected a few times. V and J are TRBV7-9 and TRBJ2-3; the D is unclear. The germline V gene encodes CDR1 SEHNR and CDR2 FQNEAQ (reference sequence). The CDR3 length is 13 residues. V gave up 5 bases and J gave up 5 bases, with 11 bases separating them. The CDR3 reads CASSRGRRDTQYF. DNA for the CDR3: TGTGCCAGCAGCAGAGGACGCAGAGATACGCAGTATTTT.

The gene calls are TRBV12-3 or TRBV12-4 and TRBJ1-5, with D unresolved. This CDR3 has 13 residues. Trimming removed 6 bases from V and 9 bases from J, with 15 bases in between. CDR3 amino acids: CASSPFPPVPQHF. The DNA for the CDR3 is TGTGCCAGCAGCCCCTTCCCGCCGGTGCCCCAGCATTTT.

This clonotype occurred a few times. The chain carries TRBV5-4 and TRBJ1-4, with D hard to call. This CDR3 is built from 15 residues. V was clipped by 1 base and J by 4 bases, with 11 bases between them. Per the germline V gene, CDR1 is SGHNT and CDR2 is YYREEE (reference sequence). The CDR3 protein is CASSLKDGSNEKLFF. Here the CDR3 DNA reads TGTGCCAGCAGCTTGAAGGACGGAAGTAATGAAAAACTGTTTTTT.

There are a few counts of this clonotype. This rearrangement joins TRBV7-2 to TRBJ2-3; 15 nucleotides match TRBD2. CDR3 length equals 17 residues. CDR1 is SGHTA, CDR2 FQGNSA, per germline. V dropped 2 bases and J dropped 6; count of bases not matched to a gene: 6. CDR3 amino acids: CASSLRGLAGGTDTQYF. DNA of the CDR3: TGTGCCAGCAGCTTAAGGGGACTAGCGGGGGGTACGGATACGCAGTATTTT.

The gene calls are TRBV6-2 or TRBV6-3 and TRBJ2-1; D unresolved. CDR1 and CDR2 from the germline V gene are MNHEY and SVGEGT. CDR3 length: 11 residues. V was pared by 9 bases and J by 4 bases, with 7 bases between. DNA for the CDR3: TGTGCCAGTGGTCGGTACAATGAGCAGTTCTTC. Amino acid sequence: CASGRYNEQFF.

In its sample, this clonotype was seen a few times. The V call is TRBV4-3, the J call TRBJ1-5; 7 bases fit TRBD1. Losses at the gene ends were 0 bases for V and 7 bases for J; bases not matched to a gene: 9. This CDR3 spans 16 amino acids. CDR1 and CDR2 from the germline V gene are LGHNA and YSLEER. The CDR3 region is CASSQERKGRGQPQHF. The CDR3 DNA reads TGCGCCAGCAGCCAAGAGCGAAAGGGCAGGGGGCAGCCCCAGCATTTT.

V and J are TRBV6-5 and TRBJ1-2; tentative D call: TRBD1 (5 bases). Germline CDR1 and CDR2: MNHEY and SVGAGI. The CDR3 runs to 14 residues. V was trimmed by 6 bases and J by 6 bases, leaving 17 bases between them. CDR3 sequence reads: CASSPMLGRNGYTF. The DNA of the CDR3 is TGTGCCAGCAGCCCCATGTTGGGGCGGAATGGCTACACCTTC.

This chain uses TRBV12-3 or TRBV12-4 with TRBJ2-5; TRBD2 agrees at 9 bases. The J segment lost 5 bases and the V segment lost 0 bases, leaving 10 bases of the junction unmatched. CDR3 length: 17 amino acids. For the CDR3, the DNA is TGTGCCAGCAGTTTAGCGCGGGGGGGCCCTTTCGGGGAGACCCAGTACTTC. Its translation is CASSLARGGPFGETQYF.

This clonotype occurred a few times. CDR3 sequence (DNA): TGTGCCAGCAGTGAATTGTTGGGGCCTCTGAGCTCCTACGAGCAGTACTTC. Translating it yields CASSELLGPLSSYEQYF. This sequence joins TRBV2 and TRBJ2-7; weak D call: TRBD1 (5 bases). The V gene lost 2 bases and the J gene lost 0 bases, with 17 bases spanning the gap. CDR3 length: 17 residues. The germline gives CDR1 SNHLY, CDR2 FYNNEI.

With respect to this clonotype: A read error may be the cause here, since a much bigger clone is one base away. CDR3 sequence reads: CSVVSVKDEQFF. The CDR3 DNA reads as TGCAGCGTTGTATCGGTGAAGGACGAGCAGTTCTTC. The chain employs TRBV29-1 and TRBJ2-1; D not certain. With 4 bases removed from V and 10 bases from J, the gap between germline ends came to 14 bases. In germline, CDR1 is SQVTM, CDR2 ANQGSEA. The CDR3 has 12 residues.

The V and J genes are TRBV4-3 and TRBJ1-1; 10 bases align to TRBD1. This CDR3 has 15 residues. J lost 1 base, V lost 7 bases, and 6 bases had no gene match. CDR1 and CDR2 (germline): LGHNA, YSLEER. The DNA of the CDR3 is TGCGCCAGCACCCGGCGGACAGGGGGGAACACTGAAGCTTTCTTT. This sequence encodes CASTRRTGGNTEAFF.

The sample holds a few counts of this clonotype. This sequence joins TRBV20-1 and TRBJ2-1, with D unclear. The CDR3 runs 12 residues. V dropped 6 bases and J dropped 7 bases, with 13 bases sitting between them. Germline lookup yields CDR1 DFQATT and CDR2 SNEGSKA (reference sequence). The CDR3 DNA follows: TGCAGTGCCAGACCCCTAGGGAATGAGCAGTTCTTC. Its protein is CSARPLGNEQFF.

This clonotype has a handful of counts. The chain joins TRBV29-1 to TRBJ1-2, with 8 bases identical to TRBD1. The CDR3 length is 14 residues. The V gene end was trimmed by 4 bases and the J gene end by 4 bases; junction bases not matched to a gene: 8. Germline V lookup: CDR1 SQVTM, CDR2 ANQGSEA. CDR3 sequence (DNA): TGCAGCGTTGTGGTCCAGGGGGCGAGCTATGGCTACACCTTC. Translating it yields CSVVVQGASYGYTF.

The chain couples TRBV20-1 to TRBJ1-2; a weak D match, TRBD1 (5 bases). The CDR3 loop spans 21 amino acids. CDR1 is DFQATT and CDR2 is SNEGSKA in the germline V gene (reference sequence). V was cut by 0 bases and J by 4 bases, with 33 bases left in between. The CDR3 spells CSARDSFFGFSEQAYVYGYTF. Here the CDR3 DNA reads TGCAGTGCTAGAGACTCATTTTTCGGGTTTAGTGAACAGGCTTACGTCTATGGCTACACCTTC.

A few counts support this clonotype. This chain uses TRBV11-1 with TRBJ2-7, with a possible D match to TRBD2 (7 bases). The germline V and J ends were trimmed by 5 bases and 1 base, with 18 bases remaining between them. Germline V gene data show CDR1 as SGHAT and CDR2 as FQDESV (reference sequence). The CDR3 consists of 16 residues. In nucleotides, the CDR3 is TGTGCCAGCAGCACTCCTTCCGGGGGGCCATCCTACGAGCAGTACTTC. Translating gives CASSTPSGGPSYEQYF.

This clonotype was observed many times. The chain has TRBV4-1 and TRBJ2-4; weak D call: TRBD2 (6 bases). Germline V gene sequence: CDR1 MGHRA, CDR2 YSYEKL. Trimming removed 1 base at V and 1 base at J, with 8 bases between. The CDR3 has 15 amino acids. The CDR3 sequence: CASSQVGGAKNIQYF. Here the CDR3 DNA reads TGCGCCAGCAGCCAAGTTGGGGGGGCCAAAAACATTCAGTACTTC.

The chain joins TRBV13 to TRBJ1-6; 7 nucleotides match TRBD1. From germline, CDR1 is PRHDT and CDR2 FYEKMQ (reference sequence). The CDR3 spans 14 residues. Unmatched junction bases numbered 10, after V lost 4 bases and J lost 13 bases. CDR3 in amino acids: CASSSRDSQRPLHF. For the CDR3, the DNA is TGTGCCAGCAGCTCTAGGGACAGCCAACGGCCCCTCCACTTT.

The chain couples TRBV9 to TRBJ2-5; D gene ambiguous. In germline, CDR1 is SGDLS, CDR2 YYNGEE. V was trimmed by 0 bases and J by 4 bases, leaving 13 bases between them. This CDR3 comprises 15 residues. The CDR3 sequence: CASSVGPRVGETQYF. In DNA form, the CDR3 reads TGTGCCAGCAGCGTAGGGCCTCGAGTGGGAGAGACCCAGTACTTC.

The chain is built from TRBV29-1 and TRBJ2-7, with no clear D. Trimming took 5 bases from V and 0 from J, leaving 11 bases between them. The CDR3 has 13 amino acids. CDR1 is SQVTM and CDR2 is ANQGSEA in the germline V gene. CDR3 in amino acids: CSVLTESSYEQYF. The DNA for the CDR3 is TGCAGCGTTTTGACGGAGAGCTCCTACGAGCAGTACTTC.

The chain couples TRBV6-5 to TRBJ2-1; D is perhaps TRBD1 (5 bases). This CDR3 contains 14 residues. The germline V and J ends were trimmed by 5 bases and 12 bases, with 20 bases remaining between them. Looked up from germline, CDR1 is MNHEY and CDR2 is SVGAGI. The CDR3 spells CASSTSISRDLQFF. The CDR3 DNA reads TGTGCCAGCAGTACGTCAATTTCCAGGGATCTGCAGTTCTTC.

The chain couples TRBV27 to TRBJ2-1; 7 positions agree with TRBD2. The CDR3 sequence is 15 residues long. Germline-derived CDR1 and CDR2 are MNHEY and SMNVEV (reference sequence). The V and J ends lost 6 bases and 8 bases, in that order; junction bases with no gene match: 13. CDR3 protein: CASSPRDYSLDEQFF. The CDR3 bases are TGTGCCAGCAGCCCCCGGGACTACTCCTTGGATGAGCAGTTCTTC.

A note on this clonotype: The germline gene is not matched at one end of the junction; a read error may be the cause. This rearrangement joins TRBV7-7 to TRBJ2-5; the D gene is possibly TRBD1 (6 bases). The CDR3 length is 15 residues. The V gene's germline CDR1 is SSHAT and CDR2 FNYEAQ (reference sequence). This CDR3 is CASSFRTEPQETQYF. The DNA for the CDR3 is TGTGCTAGCAGCTTCAGGACAGAGCCTCAAGAGACCCAGTACTTC.

The J gene is TRBJ2-3, the V gene TRBV13; D call uncertain. The V and J ends lost 4 bases and 1 base respectively, with 12 bases between them. Germline CDR1 and CDR2: PRHDT and FYEKMQ (reference sequence). The CDR3 totals 15 residues. The CDR3 region is CASSSVGAGTDTQYF. CDR3 nucleotides: TGTGCCAGCAGCTCGGTCGGAGCAGGCACAGATACGCAGTATTTT. Complete variable domain (other parts from reference TRBV13 and TRBJ2-3): AAGVIQSPRHLIKEKRETATLKCYPIPRHDTVYWYQQGPGQDPQFLISFYEKMQSDKGSIPDRFSAQQFSDYHSELNMSSLELGDSALYFCASSSVGAGTDTQYFGPGTRLTVL.

The rearrangement links TRBV5-1 to TRBJ1-1; TRBD1 is a possible D gene (5 bases). Per the germline V gene, CDR1 is SGHRS and CDR2 is YFSETQ. This CDR3 is built from 15 residues. V was pared by 0 bases and J by 4 bases, with 13 bases between. The CDR3 reads CASSLEDPGPTEAFF. The CDR3 coding sequence is TGCGCCAGCAGCTTGGAGGATCCAGGGCCCACTGAAGCTTTCTTT.

V usage is TRBV14 and J usage is TRBJ2-1, with D possibly being TRBD1 (6 bases). CDR1 is SGHDN and CDR2 is FVKESK in the germline V gene. The CDR3 contains 18 residues. The V and J ends lost 4 bases and 8 bases respectively, with 27 bases between them. This CDR3 reads CASSLQPDYLGRGDEQFF. Written as DNA, the CDR3 is TGTGCCAGCAGCCTTCAACCCGATTATCTGGGCAGGGGCGATGAGCAGTTCTTC.

The chain couples TRBV5-1 to TRBJ2-3; possibly TRBD1 for D (6 bases). Per the germline V gene, CDR1 is SGHRS and CDR2 is YFSETQ. V lost 3 bases and J 0 bases, leaving 14 bases between the germline ends. There are 16 residues in the CDR3. As DNA, the CDR3 is TGCGCCAGCAGCTGGTCAGGGGACCCTAGCACAGATACGCAGTATTTT. Encoded protein: CASSWSGDPSTDTQYF. The full variable domain, rest sourced from reference TRBV5-1 and TRBJ2-3, is KAGVTQTPRYLIKTRGQQVTLSCSPISGHRSVSWYQQTPGQGLQFLFEYFSETQRNKGNFPGRFSGRQFSNSRSEMNVSTLELGDSALYLCASSWSGDPSTDTQYFGPGTRLTVL.